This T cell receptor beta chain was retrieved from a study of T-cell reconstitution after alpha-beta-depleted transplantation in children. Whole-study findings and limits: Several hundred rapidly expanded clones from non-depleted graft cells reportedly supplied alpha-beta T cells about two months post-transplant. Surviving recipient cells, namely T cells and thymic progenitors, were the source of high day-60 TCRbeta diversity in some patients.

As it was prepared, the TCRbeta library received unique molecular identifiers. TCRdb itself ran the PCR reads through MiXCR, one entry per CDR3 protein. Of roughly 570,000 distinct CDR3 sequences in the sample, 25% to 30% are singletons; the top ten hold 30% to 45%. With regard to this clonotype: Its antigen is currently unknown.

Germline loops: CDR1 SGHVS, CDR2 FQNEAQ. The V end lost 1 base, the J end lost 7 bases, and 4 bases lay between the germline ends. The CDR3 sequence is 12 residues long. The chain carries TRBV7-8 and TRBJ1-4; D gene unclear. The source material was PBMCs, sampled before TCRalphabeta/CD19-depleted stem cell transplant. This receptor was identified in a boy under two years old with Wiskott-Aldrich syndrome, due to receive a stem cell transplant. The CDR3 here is CASSLDGEKLFF. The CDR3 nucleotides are TGTGCCAGCAGCTTAGACGGTGAAAAACTGTTTTTT.